This record covers a single T cell receptor beta chain. Its specificity is not known. The CDR3 has 17 amino acids. V lost 4 bases and J 1 base, leaving 18 bases between the germline ends. CDR1 and CDR2 from the germline V gene are PRHDT and FYEKMQ (reference sequence). This sample stems from a study of shared clonotypes between healthy human individuals. General observations from the study: Few donors limited the genetic and exposure-history diversity represented.

The method was immunoSEQ multiplex PCR; TCRdb's version includes in-frame clones alone and lacks a portion of them. The sample yields around 1.9 million clones, under 95% seen once. Terminally differentiated effector memory CD45RA+ cells were excluded from the naive CD8 cells, which were CD45RO-negative and positively selected for CCR7. This sequence joins TRBV13 and TRBJ2-3, with a weak D call TRBD2 (6 bases). This receptor was obtained from a man younger than 35 in good health. Some clones in this sample may be carry-over from other donors' samples. The sequenced material came from naive CD8+ T cells from PBMCs. CDR3 in DNA: TGTGCCAGCAGCTCCCCAGGAGCCGGAGGGGGCACAGATACGCAGTATTTT. This translates into CASSSPGAGGGTDTQYF.